This TCR beta chain comes out of a study of T cell responses to AZD1222 COVID-19 vaccine. Study-wide results and caveats: Donor demographics were predominantly white British with a female majority; clonal diversity may be underestimated. After two AZD1222 doses, spike-specific TCR breadth and depth rose versus day 0.

TCRdb's copy holds only in-frame clones and misses some; the assay was immunoSEQ multiplex PCR. The table shows about 83,000 clones, with 75% to 95% occurring only once. The sample holds one count of this clone. Its antigen is unknown. The material sequenced was peripheral blood, taken 28 days after the second AZD1222 dose. The clonotype comes from an adult who received the AZD1222 COVID-19 vaccine.

The CDR3 spells CASSWGGQGRYEQYF. The CDR3 nucleotides read TGTGCCAGCAGCTGGGGGGGGCAGGGTCGCTACGAGCAGTACTTC. The rearrangement links TRBV3-1 (or the pseudogene TRBV3-2) to TRBJ2-7; weak D call: TRBD2 (7 bases). CDR1 is LGHDT, CDR2 YNNKEL, per germline (reference sequence). This CDR3 comprises 15 residues. Trimming took 5 bases from V and 3 from J, leaving 17 bases between them.